These 24 T cell receptor beta chains were all obtained from the same sample, sequenced in a study of long-term antiretroviral therapy in people with HIV. Survey level was the resolution at which the v3.0 immunoSEQ assay ran. Generated by immunoSEQ multiplex PCR, the TCRdb table keeps only in-frame clones and is missing some. The sample has some 25,000 clones; around 83% are singletons. Sample: unsorted PBMCs, taken 1.9 years after starting antiretroviral therapy. The receptors were gathered from a woman aged 30 to 39 with HIV.

J is TRBJ1-6 and V is TRBV6-1; D is undetermined. V gave up 6 bases and J gave up 8 bases, with 11 bases separating them. Germline values: CDR1 MNHNS, CDR2 SASEGT. The CDR3 is 13 amino acids. The CDR3 DNA reads as TGTGCCAGCAGGGCACAGATTGATTCACCCCTCCACTTT. It translates to CASRAQIDSPLHF.

This sequence joins TRBV29-1 and TRBJ2-3; D perhaps matches TRBD2 (6 bases). CDR3 length: 14 amino acids. Trimming removed 1 base at V and 1 base at J, with 9 bases between. CDR1 is SQVTM, CDR2 ANQGSEA, per germline. DNA of the CDR3: TGCAGCGTTGAAGCCTCGGGGGGCACAGATACGCAGTATTTT. Protein sequence: CSVEASGGTDTQYF.

This chain connects TRBV5-1 to TRBJ2-2; D possibly matches TRBD1 or TRBD2 (6 bases each). The germline gives CDR1 SGHRS, CDR2 YFSETQ. V was cut by 3 bases and J by 1 base, with 16 bases left in between. The CDR3 is made up of 17 amino acids. The chain's CDR3 is CASSWRGWTENTGELFF. The CDR3, as DNA: TGCGCCAGCAGCTGGAGGGGGTGGACTGAGAACACCGGGGAGCTGTTTTTT.

This clone was seen a single time. J is TRBJ1-1 and V is TRBV5-1; 9 bases are a match to TRBD1. The CDR3 sequence is 15 residues long. Germline values: CDR1 SGHRS, CDR2 YFSETQ. J gave up 4 bases and V 4 bases, and 8 bases lay outside the gene matches. CDR3 loop: CASSLSDRGGTEAFF. The CDR3 bases are TGCGCCAGCAGCCTATCGGACAGGGGAGGCACTGAAGCTTTCTTT.

This chain joins TRBV15 and TRBJ2-2; D gene ambiguous. The CDR3 totals 18 residues. Per the germline V gene, CDR1 is LNHNV and CDR2 is YYDKDF (reference sequence). Trimming pared 1 base from V and 3 bases from J, leaving 18 bases between. CDR3 loop: CATSRGATAARYTGELFF. The DNA of the CDR3 is TGTGCCACCAGCAGAGGGGCTACGGCAGCCCGATACACCGGGGAGCTGTTTTTT.

This chain connects TRBV5-1 to TRBJ1-4; 7 bases match TRBD1. Germline V lookup: CDR1 SGHRS, CDR2 YFSETQ. The CDR3 runs 14 residues. J gave up 6 bases and V 0 bases, and 2 bases lay outside the gene matches. The CDR3 DNA reads as TGCGCCAGCAGCTTGGCAGGGGGGCATGAAAAACTGTTTTTT. It specifies CASSLAGGHEKLFF. The full variable domain, with the rest looked up from reference TRBV5-1 and TRBJ1-4, is KAGVTQTPRYLIKTRGQQVTLSCSPISGHRSVSWYQQTPGQGLQFLFEYFSETQRNKGNFPGRFSGRQFSNSRSEMNVSTLELGDSALYLCASSLAGGHEKLFFGSGTQLSVL.

The gene calls are TRBV25-1 and TRBJ1-2, with 11 bases identical to TRBD1. This CDR3 contains 13 residues. Germline assignment: CDR1 MGHDK and CDR2 SYGVNS. J lost 7 bases, V lost 8 bases, and 6 bases had no gene match. Here the CDR3 reads CASGGQGAIGYTF. Here the CDR3 DNA reads TGTGCCAGCGGTGGACAGGGGGCGATTGGCTACACCTTC.

V is TRBV23-1 and J is TRBJ1-5; no clear D gene. TRBV23-1 is an ORF, and what it does is uncertain. Trimming removed 4 bases at V and 2 bases at J, with 6 bases between. The CDR3 contains 13 residues. The CDR3 is CASSLSCNQPQHF. The CDR3 nucleotides read TGCGCCAGCAGTCTTAGCTGCAATCAGCCCCAGCATTTT.

The sample holds a few counts of this clone. The chain recombines TRBV9 with TRBJ2-3; 7 positions agree with TRBD2. This CDR3 contains 13 residues. Trimming cost V 0 bases and J 11 bases; bases outside gene matches: 6. Looked up from germline, CDR1 is SGDLS and CDR2 is YYNGEE. CDR3 nucleotide sequence: TGTGCCAGCAGCGTAGGTCCGGAGCGGGGGCAGTATTTT. It codes for CASSVGPERGQYF.

The V and J genes are TRBV7-9 and TRBJ2-3; possibly TRBD1 for D (5 bases). Germline V gene data show CDR1 as SEHNR and CDR2 as FQNEAQ (reference sequence). V lost 6 bases, J lost 6 bases, and 19 bases lay in between. The CDR3 contains 15 residues. The CDR3 sequence is CASRHLQGVVDTQYF. CDR3 coding DNA: TGTGCCAGCAGGCATCTGCAAGGGGTGGTGGATACGCAGTATTTT.

This clone has only a few counts. CDR3 region: CASSLANGGADTGELFF. The CDR3 DNA is TGTGCCAGCAGCTTAGCAAACGGGGGGGCCGACACCGGGGAGCTGTTTTTT. The V call is TRBV7-8, the J call TRBJ2-2; 8 nucleotides line up with TRBD2. V lost 0 bases, J lost 3 bases, and 6 bases stayed unmatched. This CDR3 has 17 amino acids. Germline assignment: CDR1 SGHVS and CDR2 FQNEAQ.

The chain joins TRBV27 to TRBJ1-5; 9 bases match TRBD1. V lost 7 bases to trimming and J lost 4 bases; unmatched junction nucleotides: 11. Germline values: CDR1 MNHEY, CDR2 SMNVEV (reference sequence). This CDR3 contains 16 residues. The CDR3 DNA reads TGTGCCAGCAACCCCTTCTTCGGACAGGGGAATCAGCCCCAGCATTTT. It encodes CASNPFFGQGNQPQHF.

The J gene is TRBJ1-1, the V gene TRBV29-1; no clear D. The CDR3 is made up of 14 amino acids. Germline CDR1 is SQVTM and CDR2 is ANQGSEA. V was pared by 4 bases and J by 7 bases, with 19 bases between. The CDR3 loop reads CSVGLRWAGDEAFF. The CDR3 region has the DNA TGCAGCGTTGGCTTGAGGTGGGCAGGTGATGAAGCTTTCTTT.

The chain is built from TRBV4-2 and TRBJ1-3; TRBD1 might be the D (6 bases). This CDR3 is built from 16 residues. Germline V gives CDR1 LGHNA, CDR2 YNFKEQ. Trimming removed 3 bases from V and 2 bases from J, with 14 bases in between. CDR3 sequence (DNA): TGTGCCAGCAGCCATGGTCCGGGGGCGGCTGGAAACACCATATATTTT. Amino acid sequence: CASSHGPGAAGNTIYF.

V usage is TRBV9 and J usage is TRBJ1-1; D call uncertain. V was trimmed by 3 bases and J by 10 bases, leaving 19 bases between them. The germline V gene has CDR1 SGDLS and CDR2 YYNGEE. The CDR3 runs 14 residues. This CDR3 reads CASSATDMGILAFF. As DNA, the CDR3 is TGTGCCAGCAGCGCCACAGACATGGGTATTCTAGCTTTCTTT.

The chain couples TRBV2 to TRBJ1-2, with D perhaps TRBD1 (6 bases). The CDR3 loop spans 15 amino acids. The germline V gene has CDR1 SNHLY and CDR2 FYNNEI. V was cut by 6 bases and J by 2 bases, with 16 bases left in between. The CDR3 loop reads CASSPQDSPNYGYTF. The CDR3 coding sequence is TGTGCCAGCAGCCCACAGGACAGCCCGAACTATGGCTACACCTTC.

This clone appeared a few times. The gene calls are TRBV9 and TRBJ1-5, with no clear D. The CDR3 is made up of 13 amino acids. Germline CDR1 SGDLS, CDR2 YYNGEE. With 0 bases removed from V and 6 bases from J, the gap between germline ends came to 7 bases. The CDR3 DNA reads as TGTGCCAGCAGCGTAGAGAGTGGTCAGCCCCAGCATTTT. Protein: CASSVESGQPQHF.

This sequence joins TRBV7-5 and TRBJ2-7. TRBV7-5 is a recognized pseudogene. The CDR3 runs to 13 residues. The DNA of the CDR3 is TGTGTCAGAAGCTTAGTATCAGTGGAAGAGCAGTACGTC. Amino acids: CVRSLVSVEEQYV.

The rearrangement joins TRBV6-5 to TRBJ1-3; no firm D call. This CDR3 contains 14 residues. V was pared by 5 bases and J by 3 bases, with 11 bases between. Germline V lookup: CDR1 MNHEY, CDR2 SVGAGI. The CDR3 reads CASSPLVGGNTIYF. In DNA, the CDR3 is TGTGCCAGCAGTCCCCTTGTTGGTGGAAACACCATATATTTT.

The rearrangement uses TRBV2 and TRBJ1-2; TRBD1 aligns across 7 bases. The CDR3 spans 13 residues. Germline V gives CDR1 SNHLY, CDR2 FYNNEI. V lost 7 bases, J lost 3 bases, and 5 bases stayed unmatched. The CDR3 reads CASMGQRYYGYTF. CDR3 DNA sequence: TGTGCCAGCATGGGACAGAGGTACTATGGCTACACCTTC.

In its sample, this clone was seen a few times. The chain combines TRBV6-1 with TRBJ2-3; the D gene is possibly TRBD1 (6 bases). Germline V CDR1 and CDR2: MNHNS, SASEGT. V lost 4 bases, J lost 6 bases, and 11 bases lay in between. The CDR3 totals 13 residues. This CDR3 is CASSGGPVDTQYF. The CDR3 coding sequence is TGTGCCAGCAGTGGGGGGCCAGTTGATACGCAGTATTTT.

The V call is TRBV5-5, the J call TRBJ1-1, with D unclear. CDR3 length: 14 amino acids. Germline assignment: CDR1 SGHKS and CDR2 YYEKEE (reference sequence). V was trimmed by 0 bases and J by 5 bases, leaving 11 bases between them. Here the CDR3 DNA reads TGTGCCAGCAGCTTGGGGGTGGGTGGAACTGAAGCTTTCTTT. This codes for CASSLGVGGTEAFF. The variable domain in full, with the rest retrieved from reference TRBV5-5 and TRBJ1-1, is DAGVTQSPTHLIKTRGQQVTLRCSPISGHKSVSWYQQVLGQGPQFIFQYYEKEERGRGNFPDRFSARQFPNYSSELNVNALLLGDSALYLCASSLGVGGTEAFFGQGTRLTVV.

The genes are TRBV10-3 and TRBJ1-1; 7 bases fit TRBD1. The CDR3 spans 18 residues. Germline V gives CDR1 ENHRY, CDR2 SYGVKD. Trimming cost V 2 bases and J 5 bases; bases outside gene matches: 17. The CDR3 protein is CAISENLGVDREMTEAFF. The CDR3 nucleotides read TGTGCCATCAGTGAGAATTTAGGGGTTGACAGGGAGATGACTGAAGCTTTCTTT.

This chain joins TRBV7-3 and TRBJ2-4; the D is unclear. The CDR3 extends over 10 amino acids. CDR1 SGHTA and CDR2 FQGTGA come from the germline V gene. V dropped 8 bases and J dropped 7 bases, with 6 bases sitting between them. The CDR3: CASLDNIQYF. The DNA of the CDR3 is TGTGCCAGCCTGGATAACATTCAGTACTTC.